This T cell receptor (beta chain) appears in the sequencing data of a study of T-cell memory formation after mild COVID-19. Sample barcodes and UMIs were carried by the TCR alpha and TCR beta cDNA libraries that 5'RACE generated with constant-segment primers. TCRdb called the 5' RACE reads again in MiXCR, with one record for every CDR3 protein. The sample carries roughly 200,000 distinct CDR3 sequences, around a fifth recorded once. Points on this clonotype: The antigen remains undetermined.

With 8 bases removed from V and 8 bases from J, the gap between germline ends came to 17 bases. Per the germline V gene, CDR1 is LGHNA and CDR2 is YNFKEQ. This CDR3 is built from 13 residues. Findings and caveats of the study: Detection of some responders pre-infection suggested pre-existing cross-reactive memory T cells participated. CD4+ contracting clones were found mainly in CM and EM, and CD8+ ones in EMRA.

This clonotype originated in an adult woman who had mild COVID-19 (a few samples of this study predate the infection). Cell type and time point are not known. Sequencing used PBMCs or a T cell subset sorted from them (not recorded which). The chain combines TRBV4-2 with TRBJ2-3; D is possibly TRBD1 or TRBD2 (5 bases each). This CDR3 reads CASRDEGLGTQYF. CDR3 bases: TGTGCCAGCCGCGACGAGGGGTTGGGTACGCAGTATTTT.